Listed below are T cell receptor beta chains from one sample, sequenced in a study of T-cell reconstitution after alpha-beta-depleted transplantation in children. TCRdb re-called the PCR reads with MiXCR, one entry per CDR3 protein. The sample shows approximately 240,000 distinct CDR3 sequences, approximately 9.5% of them seen only once. Sequenced here: PBMCs from the stem cell graft donor, sampled from the stem cell graft. These TCRs come from a human donor who donated a stem cell graft to a child with acute lymphoblastic leukemia. CDR3s include the opening cysteine and the closing phenylalanine or tryptophan. D genes are given only for firm matches. Size is omitted from some rows. Given values are once, few, many or a class for expanded clones.

few,13,TRBV7-9,NA,TRBJ1-2,CASSFGGPYGYTF,TGTGCCAGCAGCTTTGGAGGACCTTATGGCTACACCTTC
many,14,TRBV24-1,NA,TRBJ1-5,CATSESYGNQPQHF,TGTGCCACCAGTGAGAGTTATGGAAATCAGCCCCAGCATTTT
NA,17,TRBV10-3,TRBD1,TRBJ1-5,CAIRGQGAIRNNQPQHF,TGTGCCATCAGGGGACAGGGGGCAATTCGGAACAATCAGCCCCAGCATTTT
NA,12,TRBV28,NA,TRBJ2-5,CASRGNVEIQYF,TGTGCCAGCAGGGGAAATGTAGAGATCCAGTACTTC
many,16,TRBV14,NA,TRBJ1-2,CASSPWTFGPDYGYTF,TGTGCCAGCAGCCCGTGGACATTTGGTCCAGATTATGGCTACACCTTC
few,13,TRBV4-2,NA,TRBJ1-1,CASSRLGGTEAFF,TGTGCCAGCAGCCGGTTGGGGGGCACTGAAGCTTTCTTT
NA,13,TRBV30,NA,TRBJ2-7,CAWSVLLTGEQYF,TGTGCCTGGAGTGTACTCCTAACCGGCGAGCAGTACTTC
few,15,TRBV6-5,TRBD1,TRBJ2-7,CASSSPGQGRDEQYF,TGTGCCAGCAGTTCCCCGGGACAGGGAAGGGACGAGCAGTACTTC
few,13,TRBV5-1,NA,TRBJ2-1,CASSLVGPRGWFF,TGCGCCAGCAGCTTGGTAGGGCCCCGAGGGTGGTTCTTC
NA,15,TRBV7-2,NA,TRBJ2-1,CASSLRDNSYNEQFF,TGTGCCAGCAGCTTAAGGGACAACTCCTACAATGAGCAGTTCTTC
NA,16,TRBV12-3/TRBV12-4,NA,TRBJ2-3,CASSSSSGVGGDTQYF,TGTGCCAGCAGTTCATCGTCAGGGGTTGGGGGAGATACGCAGTATTTT
few,16,TRBV5-1,NA,TRBJ2-3,CASSLSPRSHTDTQYF,TGCGCCAGCAGCTTGTCCCCCAGATCCCACACAGATACGCAGTATTTT
few,15,TRBV7-2,TRBD1,TRBJ1-4,CASSVQGATNEKLFF,TGTGCCAGCAGCGTACAGGGGGCTACTAATGAAAAACTGTTTTTT
few,15,TRBV5-1,NA,TRBJ1-1,CASSPGGAGGTAIFF,TGCGCCAGCTCCCCGGGGGGGGCCGGAGGCACCGCCATTTTCTTT
few,15,TRBV5-1,TRBD2,TRBJ2-7,CASSFTSGGVYEQYF,TGCGCCAGCAGCTTCACTAGCGGGGGGGTCTACGAGCAGTACTTC
NA,15,TRBV3-1,NA,TRBJ2-3,CASSHLSQGADTQYF,TGTGCCAGCAGCCACTTAAGTCAGGGAGCAGATACGCAGTATTTT
NA,15,TRBV11-2,NA,TRBJ1-2,CASSSPRQYNYGYTF,TGTGCCAGCAGCTCTCCTCGCCAGTATAACTATGGCTACACCTTC
few,16,TRBV12-3/TRBV12-4,NA,TRBJ2-3,CASSLGRNPRTDTQYF,TGTGCCAGCAGTTTAGGACGCAACCCCCGCACAGATACGCAGTATTTT
once,17,TRBV7-2,NA,TRBJ2-7,CASSLAMGDPDTYEQYF,TGTGCCAGCAGCTTAGCGATGGGGGACCCTGATACCTACGAGCAGTACTTC
NA,14,TRBV7-9,NA,TRBJ2-7,CASSLSALTYEQYF,TGTGCCAGCAGCTTAAGCGCACTGACCTACGAGCAGTACTTC
many,14,TRBV7-9,NA,TRBJ1-1,CASTPQGQVTEAFF,TGTGCCAGCACTCCACAAGGCCAAGTCACTGAAGCTTTCTTT
NA,13,TRBV7-2,TRBD1,TRBJ1-1,CASSRRQGTEAFF,TGTGCCAGCAGCCGCCGACAGGGAACTGAAGCTTTCTTT
many,20,TRBV4-1,TRBD1,TRBJ2-3,CASSPRSTEAGDSLTDTQYF,TGCGCCAGCAGCCCCAGATCCACCGAGGCCGGGGACAGCCTCACAGATACGCAGTATTTT
few,15,TRBV27,NA,TRBJ2-3,CASSPLGRSTDTQYF,TGTGCCAGCAGCCCTCTAGGACGGAGCACAGATACGCAGTATTTT
few,15,TRBV27,NA,TRBJ1-6,CASTEDISYNSPLHF,TGTGCCAGCACCGAGGACATCTCCTATAATTCACCCCTCCACTTT
many,13,TRBV5-1,NA,TRBJ2-5,CASSAGALETQYF,TGCGCCAGCAGCGCGGGGGCCCTGGAGACCCAGTACTTC
many,14,TRBV12-3/TRBV12-4,NA,TRBJ2-7,CASTAMTGTYEQYF,TGTGCCAGCACCGCGATGACAGGTACCTACGAGCAGTACTTC
NA,14,TRBV5-1,NA,TRBJ2-7,CASSLTDSSYEQYF,TGCGCCAGCAGCTTGACAGATTCTTCCTACGAGCAGTACTTC
few,14,TRBV12-3/TRBV12-4,TRBD2,TRBJ2-3,CATAAGGSTDTQYF,TGTGCCACGGCTGCGGGGGGTAGCACAGATACGCAGTATTTT
NA,16,TRBV20-1,NA,TRBJ2-5,CSASKPPGLVRETQYF,TGCAGTGCTAGTAAACCCCCTGGCCTGGTTCGAGAGACCCAGTACTTC
NA,12,TRBV12-5,NA,TRBJ2-7,CASGSRVYEQYF,TGTGCTAGTGGTTCTAGGGTATACGAGCAGTACTTC
many,14,TRBV11-2,NA,TRBJ2-5,CASSYDVEGETQYF,TGTGCCAGCAGTTATGATGTAGAGGGAGAGACCCAGTACTTC
NA,14,TRBV11-2,NA,TRBJ1-3,CASKQSYSGNTIYF,TGTGCCAGCAAACAGAGTTACTCTGGAAACACCATATATTTT
few,13,TRBV5-1,NA,TRBJ2-1,CASSWASYNEQFF,TGCGCCAGCAGTTGGGCGAGTTACAATGAGCAGTTCTTC
NA,22,TRBV20-1,TRBD2,TRBJ2-3,CSASPTFPGLAGGYLSTDTQYF,TGCAGTGCTAGCCCAACCTTTCCGGGACTAGCGGGGGGGTACCTTAGCACAGATACGCAGTATTTT
few,15,TRBV10-2,TRBD1,TRBJ1-6,CASSYRGIYNSPLHF,TGCGCCAGCAGTTACAGGGGGATTTATAATTCACCCCTCCACTTT
NA,11,TRBV18,NA,TRBJ1-1,CASSHGAEAFF,TGTGCCAGCTCCCACGGGGCTGAAGCTTTCTTT
NA,16,TRBV7-2,TRBD2,TRBJ2-1,CASRLTGTSLSDEQFF,TGTGCCAGCAGACTTACCGGGACTAGCCTTAGCGATGAGCAGTTCTTC
many,12,TRBV10-3,NA,TRBJ2-2,CAISPTGGELFF,TGTGCCATCAGTCCCACGGGCGGGGAGCTGTTTTTT
few,12,TRBV12-3/TRBV12-4,NA,TRBJ2-6,CASYSGANVLTF,TGTGCCAGCTACTCTGGGGCCAACGTCCTGACTTTC
NA,16,TRBV25-1,NA,TRBJ2-6,CASSEYGGSGANVLTF,TGTGCCAGCAGTGAATATGGAGGGTCTGGGGCCAACGTCCTGACTTTC
many,12,TRBV4-2,NA,TRBJ2-7,CASSQDPGRQYF,TGTGCCAGCAGCCAAGATCCCGGTAGACAGTACTTC
many,17,TRBV27,TRBD2,TRBJ2-7,CASSLSGTGGGVYEQYF,TGTGCCAGCAGTTTATCAGGGACGGGGGGGGGCGTCTACGAGCAGTACTTC
many,14,TRBV7-2,NA,TRBJ2-5,CASSLDPGVETQYF,TGTGCCAGCAGCTTAGATCCGGGGGTGGAGACCCAGTACTTC
NA,13,TRBV20-1,NA,TRBJ2-3,CSGDGGPADTQYF,TGCAGTGGGGACGGGGGGCCGGCAGATACGCAGTATTTT
many,16,TRBV6-1,TRBD2,TRBJ2-2,CASRKTSGGNTGELFF,TGTGCCAGCAGAAAAACTAGCGGGGGAAACACCGGGGAGCTGTTTTTT
few,15,TRBV6-2/TRBV6-3,TRBD1,TRBJ2-7,CASRNTGTGGYEQYF,TGTGCCAGCAGAAACACCGGGACAGGGGGCTACGAGCAGTACTTC
few,14,TRBV3-1,NA,TRBJ2-1,CASSQEYSRNEQFF,TGTGCCAGCAGCCAAGAATATAGTCGGAATGAGCAGTTCTTC
NA,15,TRBV10-2,NA,TRBJ2-1,CASSVGGTTYNEQFF,TGCGCCAGCAGTGTAGGAGGGACAACCTACAATGAGCAGTTCTTC
many,14,TRBV20-1,NA,TRBJ2-7,CSARDTGPSYEQYF,TGCAGTGCTAGAGACACAGGGCCCTCCTACGAGCAGTACTTC
NA,14,TRBV5-1,NA,TRBJ2-7,CASSLPGHLYEQYF,TGCGCCAGCAGCCTTCCGGGACATCTCTACGAGCAGTACTTC
NA,14,TRBV4-3,NA,TRBJ2-2,CASSEGHVTGELFF,TGCGCCAGCAGCGAGGGACACGTCACCGGGGAGCTGTTTTTT
many,14,TRBV6-5,NA,TRBJ1-4,CASSYDSIYEKLFF,TGTGCCAGCAGTTACGACAGTATATATGAAAAACTGTTTTTT
NA,15,TRBV6-1,NA,TRBJ2-1,CASRGLGTEYNEQFF,TGTGCCAGCAGAGGCCTTGGGACGGAATACAATGAGCAGTTCTTC
few,14,TRBV29-1,NA,TRBJ2-5,CSVLRRLRQETQYF,TGCAGCGTTCTCAGACGGTTAAGACAGGAGACCCAGTACTTC
many,15,TRBV5-1,TRBD1,TRBJ2-5,CASSLDGQGGETQYF,TGCGCCAGCAGCTTGGATGGACAGGGGGGGGAGACCCAGTACTTC
NA,14,TRBV11-1,NA,TRBJ2-3,CASFLDGPTDTQYF,TGTGCCAGCTTTTTGGACGGGCCGACAGATACGCAGTATTTT